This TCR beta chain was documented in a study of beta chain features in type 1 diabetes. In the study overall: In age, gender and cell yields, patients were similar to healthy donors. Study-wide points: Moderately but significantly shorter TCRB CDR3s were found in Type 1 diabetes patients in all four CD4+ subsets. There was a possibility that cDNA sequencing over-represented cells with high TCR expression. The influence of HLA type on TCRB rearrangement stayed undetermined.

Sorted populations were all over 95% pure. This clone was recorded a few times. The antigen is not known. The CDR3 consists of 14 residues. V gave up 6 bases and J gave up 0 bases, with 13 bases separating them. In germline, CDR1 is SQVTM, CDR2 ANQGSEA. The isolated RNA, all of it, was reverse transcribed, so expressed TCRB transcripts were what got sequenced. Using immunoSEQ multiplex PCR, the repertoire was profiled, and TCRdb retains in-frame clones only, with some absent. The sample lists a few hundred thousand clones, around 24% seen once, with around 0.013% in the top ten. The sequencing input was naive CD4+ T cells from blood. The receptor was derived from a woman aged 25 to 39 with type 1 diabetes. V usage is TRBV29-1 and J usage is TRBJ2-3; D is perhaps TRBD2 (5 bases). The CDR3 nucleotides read TGCAGCGTCGGGGAGACGTCGAGCACAGATACGCAGTATTTT. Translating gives CSVGETSSTDTQYF.